One and the same sample provided the 12 T cell receptor beta chains below, sequenced in a study of T-cell memory formation after mild COVID-19. TCRdb itself ran the 5' RACE reads through MiXCR, one entry per CDR3 protein. The table has about 390,000 distinct CDR3 sequences, roughly 21% seen once. The sample comprised PBMCs or a T cell subset sorted from them (not recorded which). These receptors came from an adult woman who had mild COVID-19 (a few samples of this study predate the infection). Cell type and time point are not known.

The chain links TRBV20-1 to TRBJ2-6; the match to TRBD2 covers 8 bases. Losses at the gene ends were 2 bases for V and 4 bases for J; bases not matched to a gene: 7. This CDR3 contains 16 residues. Germline V gives CDR1 DFQATT, CDR2 SNEGSKA (reference sequence). The CDR3 here is CSARSSGSTGANVLTF. The DNA for the CDR3 is TGCAGTGCTAGATCTAGCGGGTCTACCGGGGCCAACGTCCTGACTTTC.

The chain recombines TRBV7-2 with TRBJ2-7; the D gene could be TRBD1 or TRBD2 (6 bases each). This CDR3 has 14 amino acids. Looked up from germline, CDR1 is SGHTA and CDR2 is FQGNSA. Trimming left V 5 bases short and J 3 bases short, with 14 bases between. CDR3 sequence reads: CASSPEGGFYEQYF. The DNA for the CDR3 is TGTGCCAGCAGCCCAGAGGGGGGATTCTACGAGCAGTACTTC.

This clonotype appeared a few times. The chain has TRBV24-1 and TRBJ2-1; the match to TRBD2 covers 8 bases. The J segment lost 5 bases and the V segment lost 5 bases, leaving 7 bases of the junction unmatched. CDR1 is KGHDR and CDR2 is SFDVKD in the germline V gene. The CDR3 loop spans 15 amino acids. The CDR3 is CATSVHGLANNEQFF. CDR3 DNA sequence: TGTGCCACCAGTGTTCATGGACTAGCAAACAATGAGCAGTTCTTC.

V and J are TRBV7-8 and TRBJ2-7, with D maybe TRBD2 (6 bases). The V end was cut by 1 base, the J end by 0 bases, with 10 bases between. The length of the CDR3 is 15 residues. CDR1 is SGHVS and CDR2 is FQNEAQ in the germline V gene. The CDR3 is CASSLEGLTSYEQYF. The CDR3 DNA reads TGTGCCAGCAGCTTAGAGGGACTGACCTCCTACGAGCAGTACTTC.

The J gene is TRBJ1-1, the V gene TRBV6-5; a weak D match, TRBD1 (5 bases). CDR1 is MNHEY and CDR2 is SVGAGI in the germline V gene. This CDR3 contains 17 residues. The ends were cut back, 3 bases at V and 5 bases at J, with 22 bases in the middle. The CDR3: CASSYRQVAYQGTEAFF. The CDR3 bases are TGTGCCAGCAGTTATCGGCAGGTAGCGTATCAGGGAACTGAAGCTTTCTTT.

The chain couples TRBV28 to TRBJ1-1, with a tentative D call TRBD1 (5 bases). There are 11 residues in the CDR3. Trimming took 10 bases from V and 9 from J, leaving 15 bases between them. Per germline, CDR1 MDHEN and CDR2 SYDVKM. The CDR3 protein is CAIQTGPQAFF. DNA for the CDR3: TGTGCCATCCAGACGGGACCCCAAGCTTTCTTT.

In its sample, this clonotype was seen a few times. This chain joins TRBV7-2 and TRBJ2-1, with 9 bases matching TRBD2. The junction had 5 bases not matched to a gene; V was cut back by 0 bases and J by 8 bases. CDR3 length: 15 amino acids. From germline, CDR1 is SGHTA and CDR2 FQGNSA. DNA of the CDR3: TGTGCCAGCAGCTTAGCTAGCGGGAGAATCGATGAGCAGTTCTTC. Translated, it gives CASSLASGRIDEQFF.

This rearrangement joins TRBV6-2 or TRBV6-3 to TRBJ2-2; 9 bases align to TRBD2. Germline V gene lookup returns CDR1 MNHEY and CDR2 SVGEGT. J was trimmed by 2 bases and V by 4 bases; bases with no gene match: 5. This CDR3 has 16 amino acids. The CDR3 DNA reads as TGTGCCAGCAGTTTCGGACTAGCGTATAACACCGGGGAGCTGTTTTTT. Translating gives CASSFGLAYNTGELFF.

This clonotype was seen repeatedly, ten times or more. The rearrangement uses TRBV7-9 and TRBJ2-3; D is uncertain. Trimming left V 4 bases short and J 1 base short, with 9 bases between. The CDR3 loop spans 14 amino acids. From germline, CDR1 is SEHNR and CDR2 FQNEAQ (reference sequence). CDR3 amino acids: CASSSVSGTDTQYF. Written as DNA, the CDR3 is TGTGCCAGCAGCTCAGTAAGCGGCACAGATACGCAGTATTTT.

This clonotype was detected only a few times. The chain combines TRBV14 with TRBJ2-7; the D gene is possibly TRBD1 (6 bases). CDR3 length equals 14 residues. Germline-derived CDR1 and CDR2 are SGHDN and FVKESK. V lost 1 base to trimming and J lost 3 bases, with 10 bases between them. The DNA for the CDR3 is TGTGCCAGCAGCCAAGGGGACAACGGCTACGAGCAGTACTTC. Translating gives CASSQGDNGYEQYF.

The rearrangement joins TRBV11-1 to TRBJ2-7; 7 positions agree with TRBD1. In germline, CDR1 is SGHAT, CDR2 FQDESV (reference sequence). The CDR3 length is 13 residues. V was pared by 2 bases and J by 5 bases, with 3 bases of the junction left unmatched. The CDR3 here is CASSLKGAHEQYF. The CDR3, as DNA: TGTGCCAGCAGCTTAAAGGGGGCCCACGAGCAGTACTTC.

This clonotype was detected ten times or more. The chain combines TRBV20-1 with TRBJ2-3; TRBD2 matches at 9 bases. V was clipped by 6 bases and J by 2 bases; unmatched bases: 9. CDR1 is DFQATT, CDR2 SNEGSKA, per germline (reference sequence). This CDR3 region has 15 residues. CDR3 bases: TGCAGTGCGCGGGGGGGCTCGGGTTCCACAGATACGCAGTATTTT. It encodes CSARGGSGSTDTQYF.